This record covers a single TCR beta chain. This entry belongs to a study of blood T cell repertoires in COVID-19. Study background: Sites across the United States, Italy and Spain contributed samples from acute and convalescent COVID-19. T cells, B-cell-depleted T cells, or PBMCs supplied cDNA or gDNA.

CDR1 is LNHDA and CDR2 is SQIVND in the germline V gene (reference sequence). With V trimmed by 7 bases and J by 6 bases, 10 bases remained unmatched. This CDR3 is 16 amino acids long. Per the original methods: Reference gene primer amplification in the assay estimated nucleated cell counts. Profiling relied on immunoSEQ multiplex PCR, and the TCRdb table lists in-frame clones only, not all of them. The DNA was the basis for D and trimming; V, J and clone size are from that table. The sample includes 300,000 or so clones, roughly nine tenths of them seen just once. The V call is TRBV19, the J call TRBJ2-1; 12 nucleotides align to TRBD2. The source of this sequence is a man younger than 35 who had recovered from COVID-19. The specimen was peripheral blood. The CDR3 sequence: CASTWASGGAFNEQFF. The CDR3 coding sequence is TGTGCCAGTACCTGGGCTAGCGGGGGGGCCTTCAATGAGCAGTTCTTC.